Reported below is one TCR beta chain. Its antigen is undetermined. The data stem from a study of T-cell reconstitution after alpha-beta-depleted transplantation in children. Preparation of the TCRbeta library involved a method that used unique molecular identifiers. One entry per CDR3 protein, called by TCRdb with MiXCR from the PCR reads. Of about 980,000 distinct CDR3 sequences in the sample, about 30% were seen once. This CDR3 has 12 amino acids. V was pared by 3 bases and J by 7 bases, with 7 bases between. General study findings and limits: About two months after transplant, alpha-beta T cells reportedly came from several hundred expanded graft clones. High day-60 TCRbeta diversity in some patients came from surviving recipient T cells and thymic progenitors. The main origin of T-cell counts and diversity one year after transplant was newly produced T cells.

The chain is built from TRBV12-3 or TRBV12-4 and TRBJ1-3, with D unresolved. The TCR comes from a boy less than two years old who had a stem cell transplant for SCID, so the T cells may come from the graft donor. This sample comprised PBMCs, mostly from graft donor cells, obtained 360 days after TCRalphabeta/CD19-depleted stem cell transplant. The CDR3 here is CASSLGRNTIYF. CDR3 in DNA: TGTGCCAGCAGTTTGGGCAGGAACACCATATATTTT.